This TCR beta chain was observed in a study of blood T cell repertoires in COVID-19. On the study more broadly: From the United States, Italy and Spain came samples of acute and convalescent COVID-19. The analysed material was cDNA or gDNA that came from T cells, B-cell-depleted T cells, or PBMCs.

Authors' analysis steps: Reference gene primer amplification gave estimated nucleated cell counts. Produced via immunoSEQ multiplex PCR; TCRdb's table is partial and in-frame only. V, J and clone size were drawn from that table, and D and trimming were deduced from the DNA. The sample gives about 60,000 clones, about 80% of which show up once; approximately 21% is in the top ten. This clone counts as medium-sized. At the DNA level, this CDR3 is encoded by other sequences in the same sample as well. Seattle patient enrollment occurred during active infection, with longitudinal follow-up thereafter. J gave up 0 bases and V 1 base, and 0 bases lay outside the gene matches. The CDR3 is 15 residues long. Looked up from germline, CDR1 is MNHNS and CDR2 is SASEGT.

Sequencing was done on a sample of peripheral blood. The sequence derives from a man aged 25-40 years with COVID-19, enrolled during active disease. This chain connects TRBV6-1 to TRBJ2-7; 10 bases match TRBD2. As DNA, the CDR3 is TGTGCCAGCAGTGAAGGGACTAGCGGCTCCTACGAGCAGTACTTC. It encodes CASSEGTSGSYEQYF.